This TCR beta chain was sequenced for a study of T cell changes during pregnancy in multiple sclerosis. Profiled with immunoSEQ multiplex PCR; TCRdb holds only in-frame clones, not every one. This table has about 75,000 clones, about 93% appearing once. The CDR3 covers 13 residues. Germline V CDR1 and CDR2: SQVTM, ANQGSEA. J gave up 5 bases and V 6 bases, and 4 bases lay outside the gene matches. The sequence was obtained from a female donor with multiple sclerosis, enrolled in a pregnancy study. The material sequenced was CD4+ T cells from peripheral blood mononuclear cells, taken after pregnancy. This chain joins TRBV29-1 and TRBJ2-2, with 9 bases fitting TRBD1. DNA for the CDR3: TGCAGCGTCCATGGACAGGGGACCGGGGAGCTGTTTTTT. Translating it yields CSVHGQGTGELFF.